A selection of T cell receptor beta chains follows, all from one sample in a study. TCRdb reprocessed the multiplex PCR reads with MiXCR, giving one entry per CDR3 protein. The sample contains approximately 400 distinct CDR3 sequences, 6.2% of which appear only once. Source material: Tregs sorted from blood. These TCRs come from a female donor with breast cancer. CDR3s include the opening cysteine and the closing phenylalanine or tryptophan. A D gene is named only where the DNA matches it firmly. Size tells how often a clone was seen (once, few, many) or the class of an expanded clone, and some rows leave it out.

>medium-sized|-|TRBV12-3/TRBV12-4|TRBJ1-2
CASSLARERGYTF
TGTGCCAGCAGTTTAGCCAGGGAGCGTGGCTACACCTTC
>few|-|TRBV12-3/TRBV12-4|TRBJ1-2
CASSLGQFYGYTF
TGCGCCAGCAGTTTAGGGCAGTTTTATGGCTACACCTTC
>large|-|TRBV12-3/TRBV12-4|TRBJ1-2
CASSGRERYGYTF
TGTGCCAGCAGCGGCAGGGAGAGGTATGGCTACACCTTC
>-|-|TRBV12-3/TRBV12-4|TRBJ1-2
CASSDRMLGCTF
TGTGCCAGCAGTGATCGAATGCTCGGCTGCACCTTC
>-|-|TRBV12-3/TRBV12-4|TRBJ1-2
CTSSFTGRNYGYTF
TGTACCAGCAGTTTCACAGGGAGGAACTATGGCTACACCTTC
>large|-|TRBV12-3/TRBV12-4|TRBJ1-2
CASSPTGPNYGYTF
TGTGCCAGCAGTCCCACGGGGCCTAACTATGGCTACACCTTC
>medium-sized|-|TRBV12-3/TRBV12-4|TRBJ1-2
CASSSRQENYGYTF
TGTGCCAGCAGTTCTAGACAAGAGAACTATGGCTACACCTTC
>large|TRBD1|TRBV12-3/TRBV12-4|TRBJ1-2
CASRPSGQRTYGYTF
TGTGCCAGCAGGCCCTCGGGACAGAGGACGTATGGCTACACCTTC
>large|-|TRBV12-3/TRBV12-4|TRBJ1-2
CASSLTEGQVAF
TGTGCCAGCAGTTTAACGGAAGGACAAGTAGCCTTC
>-|TRBD1|TRBV12-3/TRBV12-4|TRBJ1-2
CASGFTGANYGYTF
TGTGCCAGCGGTTTCACAGGGGCCAACTATGGCTACACCTTC
>hyperexpanded|TRBD1|TRBV12-3/TRBV12-4|TRBJ1-2
CASSLATGAYGYTF
TGTGCCAGCAGTTTAGCGACAGGGGCTTATGGCTACACCTTC
>medium-sized|-|TRBV12-3/TRBV12-4|TRBJ1-2
CASSLSGYNYGYTF
TGTGCCAGCAGTTTAAGTGGGTACAACTATGGCTACACCTTC
>large|-|TRBV12-3/TRBV12-4|TRBJ1-2
CASSTGTFGGYTF
TGTGCCAGCAGTACCGGGACTTTCGGTGGCTACACCTTC
>large|-|TRBV12-3/TRBV12-4|TRBJ1-2
CASSETGVWYGYTF
TGTGCCAGCAGCGAGACAGGTGTATGGTATGGCTACACCTTC
>hyperexpanded|TRBD1|TRBV12-3/TRBV12-4|TRBJ1-2
CASSLGQGSGYTF
TGTGCCAGCAGTTTAGGACAGGGGAGCGGCTACACCTTC
>large|TRBD1|TRBV12-3/TRBV12-4|TRBJ1-2
CASSTRTGHGYTF
TGTGCCAGCAGCACTCGGACAGGGCATGGCTACACCTTC
>large|-|TRBV12-3/TRBV12-4|TRBJ1-2
CASSSGIYGYTF
TGTGCCAGCAGTTCCGGGATCTATGGCTACACCTTC
>few|TRBD1|TRBV12-3/TRBV12-4|TRBJ1-2
CASSPTGLGGGYTF
TGTGCCAGCAGTCCGACAGGGTTGGGAGGAGGCTACACCTTC
>medium-sized|-|TRBV12-3/TRBV12-4|TRBJ1-2
CASSFRQNNYGYTF
TGTGCCAGCAGTTTTCGTCAGAATAACTATGGCTACACCTTC
>-|-|TRBV12-3/TRBV12-4|TRBJ1-2
CASKARQEHGNTF
TGTGCCAGCAAGGCCAGGCAAGAGCATGGCAACACCTTC
>large|-|TRBV12-3/TRBV12-4|TRBJ1-2
CASKPPANYGYTF
TGTGCCAGCAAACCGCCGGCTAACTATGGCTACACCTTC
>medium-sized|-|TRBV12-3/TRBV12-4|TRBJ1-2
CASSWPGRSGYTF
TGTGCCAGCAGTTGGCCGGGAAGGTCTGGCTACACCTTC
>large|-|TRBV12-3/TRBV12-4|TRBJ1-2
CASMQKTLGSAGYTF
TGTGCCAGCATGCAGAAGACCCTCGGTTCGGCTGGCTACACCTTC
>hyperexpanded|-|TRBV12-3/TRBV12-4|TRBJ1-2
CASSSTRGTYGYTF
TGTGCCAGCAGTTCCACCCGGGGAACCTATGGCTACACCTTC
>medium-sized|-|TRBV12-3/TRBV12-4|TRBJ1-2
CASSLQSSYGYTF
TGTGCCAGCAGTTTACAGTCCAGCTATGGCTACACCTTC